One and the same sample provided the 9 T cell receptor beta chains below, sequenced in a study of response to subunit inactivated influenza vaccine. MiXCR, applied by TCRdb to the RT-PCR reads, yields one record per CDR3 protein. This table holds some 550,000 distinct CDR3 sequences, around 21% found once. These data were also reused for a study on T cells expressing NK-cell markers. Per that study: Scientists made TCR beta cDNA using 5'RACE template switching with UMIs.

The input for sequencing was CD4+ T cells sorted from PBMCs, taken 11 to 12 days after vaccination. The receptors here all came from a man aged 50 to 60 who received an inactivated influenza vaccine.

Only a few counts were recorded for this clonotype. J is TRBJ1-1 and V is TRBV5-1; a weak D match, TRBD1 (6 bases). The CDR3 has 14 residues. CDR1 and CDR2 (germline): SGHRS, YFSETQ. V dropped 2 bases and J dropped 2 bases, with 10 bases sitting between them. The CDR3 nucleotides are TGCGCCAGCAGCTTCGGACAGCTAAACACTGAAGCTTTCTTT. Translated, it gives CASSFGQLNTEAFF. The variable domain in full, with the rest retrieved from reference TRBV5-1 and TRBJ1-1, is KAGVTQTPRYLIKTRGQQVTLSCSPISGHRSVSWYQQTPGQGLQFLFEYFSETQRNKGNFPGRFSGRQFSNSRSEMNVSTLELGDSALYLCASSFGQLNTEAFFGQGTRLTVV.

This clonotype turned up a few times. The V call is TRBV3-1, the J call TRBJ2-2; 8 positions agree with TRBD1. CDR3 length equals 15 residues. Looked up from germline, CDR1 is LGHDT and CDR2 is YNNKEL (reference sequence). V was pared by 0 bases and J by 6 bases, with 3 bases of the junction left unmatched. The CDR3 sequence: CASSQETGVAGELFF. The CDR3 nucleotides are TGTGCCAGCAGCCAAGAGACAGGGGTGGCCGGGGAGCTGTTTTTT.

The chain employs TRBV3-1 and TRBJ2-5, with TRBD1 matching 7 bases. Trimming took 1 base from V and 9 from J; bases not matched to a gene: 2. This CDR3 is built from 12 residues. In germline, CDR1 is LGHDT, CDR2 YNNKEL (reference sequence). The CDR3 sequence: CASSQGQGPQYF. CDR3 nucleotide sequence: TGTGCCAGCAGCCAAGGACAGGGCCCCCAGTACTTC.

This rearrangement joins TRBV29-1 to TRBJ2-1; no reliable D call. The V and J ends lost 5 bases and 1 base respectively, with 6 bases between them. This CDR3 contains 12 residues. CDR1 is SQVTM, CDR2 ANQGSEA, per germline. As DNA, the CDR3 is TGCAGCGTTTCACAGTCCTACAATGAGCAGTTCTTC. Amino acids: CSVSQSYNEQFF.

The CDR3 region is CASSFQGLSNQPQHF. The CDR3 DNA reads TGCGCCAGCAGCTTTCAGGGCCTTAGCAATCAGCCCCAGCATTTT. The chain is built from TRBV5-1 and TRBJ1-5, with a possible D match to TRBD1 (5 bases). The V and J ends lost 2 bases and 0 bases respectively, with 9 bases between them. The CDR3 is 15 residues long. CDR1 SGHRS and CDR2 YFSETQ come from the germline V gene.

This clonotype was found a few times. Written as DNA, the CDR3 is TGTGCCAGCAGCTTAGAGACTCCGGGGGAGACCCAGTACTTC. Protein sequence: CASSLETPGETQYF. V and J are TRBV7-6 and TRBJ2-5; maybe TRBD2 (5 bases). Trimming removed 1 base at V and 5 bases at J, with 11 bases between. The CDR3 is 14 amino acids. Germline CDR1 is SGHVS and CDR2 is FNYEAQ.

This chain joins TRBV30 and TRBJ1-5; D gene uncertain. Trimming took off 3 bases at V and 9 bases at J, with 15 bases between the two ends. The CDR3 covers 13 residues. Per germline, CDR1 GTSNPN and CDR2 SVGIG (reference sequence). The CDR3 sequence: CAWSPGGAWPQHF. CDR3 nucleotide sequence: TGTGCCTGGAGCCCGGGCGGAGCGTGGCCCCAGCATTTT.

The chain uses TRBV20-1 and TRBJ1-6, with D perhaps TRBD1 (5 bases). Germline V gene data show CDR1 as DFQATT and CDR2 as SNEGSKA (reference sequence). Trimming pared 6 bases from V and 10 bases from J, leaving 16 bases between. This CDR3 has 13 amino acids. CDR3 sequence reads: CSAVPGPRSPLHF. CDR3 nucleotide sequence: TGCAGTGCCGTCCCGGGACCCCGGTCACCCCTCCACTTT.

The chain links TRBV10-3 to TRBJ1-1; D is uncertain. Germline V CDR1 and CDR2: ENHRY, SYGVKD. Trimming cost V 6 bases and J 6 bases, with 14 bases left between them. The CDR3 is made up of 13 amino acids. The CDR3 protein is CAIRPRGMAEAFF. In DNA form, the CDR3 reads TGTGCCATCAGACCTCGAGGAATGGCTGAAGCTTTCTTT.